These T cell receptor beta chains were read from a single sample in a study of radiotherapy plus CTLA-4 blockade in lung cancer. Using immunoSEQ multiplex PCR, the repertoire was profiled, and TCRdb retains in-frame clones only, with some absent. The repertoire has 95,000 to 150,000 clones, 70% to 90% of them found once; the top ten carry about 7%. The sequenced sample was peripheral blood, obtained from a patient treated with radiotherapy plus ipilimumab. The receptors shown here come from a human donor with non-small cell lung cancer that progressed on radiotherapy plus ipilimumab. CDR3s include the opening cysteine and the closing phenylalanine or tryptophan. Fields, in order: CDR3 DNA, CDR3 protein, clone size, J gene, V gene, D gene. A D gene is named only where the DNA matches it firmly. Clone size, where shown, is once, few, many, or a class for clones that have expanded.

TGTGCTAGTGGTGGGGACGTAAGCAATCAGCCCCAGCATTTT,CASGGDVSNQPQHF,once,TRBJ1-5,TRBV12-5,.
TGTGCCAGCAGTTACGGCGGGACAGCCAACACCGGGGAGCTGTTTTTT,CASSYGGTANTGELFF,.,TRBJ2-2,TRBV6-6,.
TGTGCCAGTAGTATTAAGCGGGGGGCTCTGAATCAGCCCCAGCATTTT,CASSIKRGALNQPQHF,.,TRBJ1-5,TRBV19,.
TGTGCCAGCAGGGACAGGGGGAACACTGAAGCTTTCTTT,CASRDRGNTEAFF,.,TRBJ1-1,TRBV6-5,TRBD1
TGTGCCAGCAGTGTGGGAGGGGGGAAAAACATTCAGTACTTC,CASSVGGGKNIQYF,.,TRBJ2-4,TRBV2,.
TGTGCCAGCAGCTTCGCGGGAGTAACCGAGACCCAGTACTTC,CASSFAGVTETQYF,once,TRBJ2-5,TRBV7-9,TRBD2
TGTGCCAGCAGTGAAGTGACGGGGAGGAACTATGGCTACACCTTC,CASSEVTGRNYGYTF,.,TRBJ1-2,TRBV6-1,.
TGTGCCAGCTCACCAGGGGTCAGCTACGAGCAGTACTTC,CASSPGVSYEQYF,.,TRBJ2-7,TRBV18,.
TGTGCCAGCAGTGAAGAGGGTTTTTCCTACAATGAGCAGTTCTTC,CASSEEGFSYNEQFF,.,TRBJ2-1,TRBV6-1,.
TGTGCCAGCAGCGCAAGGGACAGGGTCACTGAAGCTTTCTTT,CASSARDRVTEAFF,.,TRBJ1-1,TRBV9,TRBD1
TGTGCCAGCACCCAATCGGGGGGGAGCACAGATACGCAGTATTTT,CASTQSGGSTDTQYF,.,TRBJ2-3,TRBV2,TRBD2
TGTGCCAGCAGTATAACAGGGGGCAGCTATGGCTACACCTTC,CASSITGGSYGYTF,once,TRBJ1-2,TRBV28,TRBD1
TGTGCCAGCAGAGCAGGGGCCTCTGGAAACACCATATATTTT,CASRAGASGNTIYF,.,TRBJ1-3,TRBV6-1,.
TGTGCCAGCAGTCTACTCGCAGGGGGGACTGAAGCTTTCTTT,CASSLLAGGTEAFF,.,TRBJ1-1,TRBV27,TRBD1
TGCAGCGTTAAATTGACTAGCCCGGAGACCCAGTACTTC,CSVKLTSPETQYF,.,TRBJ2-5,TRBV29-1,TRBD2
TGTGCCAGCAGCTTGTTAACAGTAGGTTTGGACTATGGCTACACCTTC,CASSLLTVGLDYGYTF,.,TRBJ1-2,TRBV5-8,.
TGTGCCAGCAGTCCGTCGACAGGGCGCACTGAAGCTTTCTTT,CASSPSTGRTEAFF,.,TRBJ1-1,TRBV6-6,TRBD1
TGCGCCAGCAGCCAAGATCTCGCGTCCAGCAATCAGCCCCAGCATTTT,CASSQDLASSNQPQHF,.,TRBJ1-5,TRBV4-1,.
TGTGCCAGCAGCTTGTGGGGTTTAGAGCAGTTCTTC,CASSLWGLEQFF,.,TRBJ2-1,TRBV5-4,.
TGTGCCAGCAGTGCGACAGGGGGCACTGAAGCTTTCTTT,CASSATGGTEAFF,.,TRBJ1-1,TRBV6-1,TRBD1
TGTGCCAGCAGCACCGGACAGGGGGGTCTGGTTGAAGCTTTCTTT,CASSTGQGGLVEAFF,.,TRBJ1-1,TRBV6-5,TRBD1
TGCGCCAGCAGTGAGTTAGTCGAGCAGTACTTC,CASSELVEQYF,.,TRBJ2-7,TRBV10-2,.
TGTGCCAGCAGCTTAGGGATTAGGCCCTACGAGCAGTACTTC,CASSLGIRPYEQYF,.,TRBJ2-7,TRBV7-2,.
TGTGCCAGCCGGACAGGGGGGAACGTCTACGAGCAGTACTTC,CASRTGGNVYEQYF,.,TRBJ2-7,TRBV2,TRBD1
TGCGCCAGCAGCTTGGCAGATCCTAGGGACTATGGCTACACCTTC,CASSLADPRDYGYTF,.,TRBJ1-2,TRBV5-1,.
TGCGCCAGCAGCCAAGATCTCCCGGGTCCGGGCGACCCAGAGACCCAGTACTTC,CASSQDLPGPGDPETQYF,once,TRBJ2-5,TRBV4-1,.
TGCGCCAGCAGCTTGGCTATCGGACTACCTCGGGATACGCAGTATTTT,CASSLAIGLPRDTQYF,.,TRBJ2-3,TRBV5-1,.
TGCGCCAGTTCGCCCGAGGGATCGGGCTACAATGAGCAGTTCTTC,CASSPEGSGYNEQFF,once,TRBJ2-1,TRBV5-1,.
TGTGCCAGCAGGGGCTGGGGGAACACTGAAGCTTTCTTT,CASRGWGNTEAFF,.,TRBJ1-1,TRBV6-5,.
TGTGCCAGCAGTTACTCGCCAGGCATTACTGAAGCTTTCTTT,CASSYSPGITEAFF,.,TRBJ1-1,TRBV6-5,.